This T cell receptor beta chain was identified during a study of T-cell memory formation after mild COVID-19. In TCRdb, the 5' RACE reads were re-called with MiXCR into one record per CDR3 protein. The table shows about 150,000 distinct CDR3 sequences, with about 14% occurring only once. J gave up 6 bases and V 0 bases, and 8 bases lay outside the gene matches. Germline V gene data show CDR1 as LGHNA and CDR2 as YNFKEQ. This CDR3 comprises 16 residues. The gene calls are TRBV4-2 and TRBJ2-7, with 10 bases aligning to TRBD2. The sequenced sample was PBMCs or a T cell subset sorted from them (not recorded which). This sequence originates from an adult woman who had mild COVID-19 (a few samples of this study predate the infection). Cell type and time point are not known. CDR3: CASSQDRLAGASEQYF. The CDR3 DNA is TGTGCCAGCAGCCAAGATCGCCTAGCGGGAGCAAGCGAGCAGTACTTC.